The 17 T cell receptor beta chains below come from one sample, sequenced in a study of breast tumors, draining lymph nodes, adjacent tissues. TCRdb called the multiplex PCR reads again in MiXCR, with one record for every CDR3 protein. The sample has fewer than 25,000 distinct CDR3 sequences; 60% to 75% are singletons. Sequenced: tumor-adjacent breast tissue. These receptors came from a female donor with breast cancer. Some clones in this sample may be carry-over from other donors' samples.

This clonotype appeared many times. The chain has TRBV10-2 and TRBJ2-1, with TRBD1 matching 10 bases. V lost 8 bases to trimming and J lost 5 bases; unmatched junction nucleotides: 9. The CDR3 has 15 residues. Germline V lookup: CDR1 WSHSY, CDR2 SAAADI. The DNA of the CDR3 is TGCGCCAGCGAGACAGGGGGCCCATTCCACAATGAGCAGTTCTTC. Amino acid sequence: CASETGGPFHNEQFF.

This clonotype is deemed medium-sized. The rearrangement joins TRBV15 to TRBJ2-3, with 7 positions matching TRBD1. The CDR3 is 14 amino acids. Germline-derived CDR1 and CDR2 are LNHNV and YYDKDF (reference sequence). Trimming cost V 4 bases and J 3 bases; bases outside gene matches: 4. Here the CDR3 reads CATSTRQGTDTQYF. The CDR3, as DNA: TGTGCCACCAGCACCCGACAGGGAACAGATACGCAGTATTTT.

The genes are TRBV7-3 and TRBJ2-7, with 8 bases aligning to TRBD2. CDR1 and CDR2 from the germline V gene are SGHTA and FQGTGA. The CDR3 contains 14 residues. After removal of 5 bases from V and 1 base from J, the junction contained 4 bases not matched to a gene. CDR3 in amino acids: CASSPSGGSYEQYF. Here the CDR3 DNA reads TGTGCCAGCAGCCCCAGCGGGGGTTCCTACGAGCAGTACTTC.

The chain employs TRBV19 and TRBJ2-1; TRBD2 aligns across 16 bases. The J segment lost 0 bases and the V segment lost 5 bases, leaving 7 bases of the junction unmatched. Germline lookup yields CDR1 LNHDA and CDR2 SQIVND (reference sequence). The CDR3 extends over 19 amino acids. CDR3: CASSPGLAGGPNSYNEQFF. For the CDR3, the DNA is TGTGCCAGTAGTCCGGGACTAGCGGGAGGGCCGAACTCCTACAATGAGCAGTTCTTC. Filled out from reference TRBV19 and TRBJ2-1, the complete variable domain reads DGGITQSPKYLFRKEGQNVTLSCEQNLNHDAMYWYRQDPGQGLRLIYYSQIVNDFQKGDIAEGYSVSREKKESFPLTVTSAQKNPTAFYLCASSPGLAGGPNSYNEQFFGPGTRLTVL.

The rearrangement uses TRBV30 and TRBJ1-5; tentatively, D is TRBD1 (6 bases). V lost 0 bases and J lost 4, with 10 bases in between. Germline V gives CDR1 GTSNPN, CDR2 SVGIG (reference sequence). The CDR3 consists of 14 residues. CDR3 protein: CAWSVEGGNQPQHF. The CDR3 DNA is TGTGCCTGGAGTGTAGAAGGGGGGAATCAGCCCCAGCATTTT.

This clonotype was recorded only once. This sequence joins TRBV20-1 and TRBJ2-1, with D perhaps TRBD1 (6 bases). CDR1 is DFQATT, CDR2 SNEGSKA, per germline (reference sequence). CDR3 length: 12 residues. V was clipped by 4 bases and J by 7 bases, with 11 bases between them. The CDR3 is CSATQGVNEQFF. The CDR3 nucleotides are TGCAGTGCTACACAGGGTGTAAATGAGCAGTTCTTC.

In its sample, this clonotype was seen once. The chain employs TRBV5-1 and TRBJ2-5; D possibly matches TRBD1 or TRBD2 (6 bases each). Between the trimmed V and J ends, which lost 0 bases and 1 base, there was a span of 13 bases. The CDR3 loop spans 16 amino acids. Germline values: CDR1 SGHRS, CDR2 YFSETQ. The CDR3 protein is CASSLGGGTLQETQYF. The CDR3 bases are TGCGCCAGCAGCTTGGGAGGGGGGACCCTCCAAGAGACCCAGTACTTC.

The rearrangement links TRBV7-9 to TRBJ1-6; D not resolved. The V and J ends lost 1 base and 10 bases respectively, with 5 bases between them. Germline assignment: CDR1 SEHNR and CDR2 FQNEAQ (reference sequence). The CDR3 length is 12 residues. CDR3: CASSLEDSPLHF. The CDR3 region has the DNA TGTGCCAGCAGCTTAGAGGACTCACCCCTCCACTTT.

This chain uses TRBV18 with TRBJ2-7; 12 bases are a match to TRBD1. Germline CDR1 is KGHSH and CDR2 is LQKENI. This CDR3 is 14 amino acids long. Trimming removed 3 bases from V and 7 bases from J; junction bases left unmatched: 4. CDR3 protein: CASSPGQGAVEQYF. The DNA of the CDR3 is TGTGCCAGCTCACCGGGACAGGGGGCGGTTGAGCAGTACTTC.

CDR3 region: CASSPWGGGLEKLFF. Here the CDR3 DNA reads TGTGCCAGCAGCCCCTGGGGCGGGGGGCTTGAAAAACTGTTTTTT. The chain links TRBV5-4 to TRBJ1-4, with a weak D call TRBD1 (6 bases). Trimming removed 4 bases from V and 7 bases from J, with 17 bases in between. The CDR3 covers 15 residues. Germline CDR1 and CDR2: SGHNT and YYREEE (reference sequence).

The V and J genes are TRBV3-1 and TRBJ2-7, with D uncertain. The V end was cut by 1 base, the J end by 5 bases, with 15 bases between. The CDR3 sequence is 15 residues long. Germline CDR1 LGHDT, CDR2 YNNKEL (reference sequence). The CDR3 sequence is CASSQASTPRNEQYF. The CDR3 nucleotides read TGTGCCAGCAGCCAAGCCTCTACCCCCCGAAACGAGCAGTACTTC.

V gene TRBV20-1 combines with J gene TRBJ2-1; 12 bases map to TRBD2. Germline V gene lookup returns CDR1 DFQATT and CDR2 SNEGSKA (reference sequence). V lost 4 bases to trimming and J lost 5 bases; unmatched junction nucleotides: 3. This CDR3 region has 14 residues. The DNA for the CDR3 is TGCAGTGCTACCCGACTAGCGGGAGACAATGAGCAGTTCTTC. It specifies CSATRLAGDNEQFF.

The V call is TRBV20-1, the J call TRBJ2-5; TRBD1 or TRBD2 may be the D gene (5 bases each). Germline V gene data show CDR1 as DFQATT and CDR2 as SNEGSKA (reference sequence). CDR3 length: 14 amino acids. Deletions cut 4 bases from V and 4 bases from J, with 16 bases between. As DNA, the CDR3 is TGCAGTGCTAATCCCGGGACCGCCGGAGAGACCCAGTACTTC. It codes for CSANPGTAGETQYF.

Relative to its sample, this clonotype is medium-sized. The rearrangement joins TRBV20-1 to TRBJ1-2; D remains unclear. The CDR3 spans 12 residues. V lost 2 bases, J lost 1 base, and 5 bases lay in between. From germline, CDR1 is DFQATT and CDR2 SNEGSKA (reference sequence). The CDR3 DNA reads TGCAGTGCTAGACAGGTTAACTATGGCTACACCTTC. It specifies CSARQVNYGYTF.

This clonotype occurred once. This chain uses TRBV2 with TRBJ2-3; D is perhaps TRBD2 (5 bases). CDR1 and CDR2 (germline): SNHLY, FYNNEI. The CDR3 covers 14 residues. Trimming took 6 bases from V and 3 from J, leaving 13 bases between them. The CDR3 nucleotides read TGTGCCAGCAGGAGGGCCGAGGGTACAGATACGCAGTATTTT. This translates into CASRRAEGTDTQYF.

The count of this clonotype is one. The chain carries TRBV12-3 or TRBV12-4 and TRBJ2-5, with TRBD2 matching 8 bases. The CDR3 is made up of 17 amino acids. J lost 4 bases, V lost 5 bases, and 15 bases had no gene match. CDR3: CASSLQGSGIKGETQYF. Here the CDR3 DNA reads TGTGCCAGCAGTCTCCAGGGTAGCGGGATAAAGGGAGAGACCCAGTACTTC.

The V gene is TRBV5-4, the J gene TRBJ2-3; TRBD2 aligns across 8 bases. Losses at the gene ends were 4 bases for V and 4 bases for J; bases not matched to a gene: 11. Germline CDR1 reads SGHNT; CDR2 reads YYREEE (reference sequence). The CDR3 sequence is 16 residues long. This CDR3 is CASSARGAGGADTQYF. For the CDR3, the DNA is TGTGCCAGCAGCGCGAGAGGGGCGGGAGGAGCAGATACGCAGTATTTT.